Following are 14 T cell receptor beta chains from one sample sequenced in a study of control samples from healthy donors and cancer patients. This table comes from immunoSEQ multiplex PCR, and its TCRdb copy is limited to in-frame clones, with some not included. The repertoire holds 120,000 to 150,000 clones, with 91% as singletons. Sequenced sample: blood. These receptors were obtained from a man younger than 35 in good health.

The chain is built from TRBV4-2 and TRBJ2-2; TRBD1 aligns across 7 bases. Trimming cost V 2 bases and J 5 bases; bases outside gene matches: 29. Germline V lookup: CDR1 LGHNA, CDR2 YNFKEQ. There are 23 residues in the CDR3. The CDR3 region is CASSQRTFTSHETGSSLTGELFF. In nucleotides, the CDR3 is TGTGCCAGCAGCCAAAGAACATTTACTTCACACGAGACAGGGTCAAGTCTTACCGGGGAGCTGTTTTTT.

CDR3 bases: TGCGCCAGCAGCCCCCCCTGGGACAGGGTGGATACGCAGTATTTT. It translates to CASSPPWDRVDTQYF. The V call is TRBV5-1, the J call TRBJ2-3, with 9 bases aligning to TRBD1. Trimming took 4 bases from V and 6 from J; bases not matched to a gene: 9. CDR1 is SGHRS and CDR2 is YFSETQ in the germline V gene. The CDR3 consists of 15 residues.

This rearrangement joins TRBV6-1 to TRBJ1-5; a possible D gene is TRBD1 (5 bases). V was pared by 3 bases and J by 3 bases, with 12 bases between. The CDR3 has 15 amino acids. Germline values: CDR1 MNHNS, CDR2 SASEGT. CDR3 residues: CASSEIRDYNQPQHF. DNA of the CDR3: TGTGCCAGCAGTGAGATCAGGGACTACAATCAGCCCCAGCATTTT.

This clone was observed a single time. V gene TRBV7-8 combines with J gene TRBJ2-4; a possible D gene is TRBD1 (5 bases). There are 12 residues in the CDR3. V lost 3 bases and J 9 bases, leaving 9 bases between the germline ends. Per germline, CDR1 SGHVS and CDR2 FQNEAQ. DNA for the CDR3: TGTGCCAGCAGCTTTAGTGGGGCCATTCAGTACTTC. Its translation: CASSFSGAIQYF. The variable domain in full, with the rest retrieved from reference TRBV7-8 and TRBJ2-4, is GAGVSQSPRYKVAKRGQDVALRCDPISGHVSLFWYQQALGQGPEFLTYFQNEAQLDKSGLPSDRFFAERPEGSVSTLKIQRTQQEDSAVYLCASSFSGAIQYFGAGTRLSVL.

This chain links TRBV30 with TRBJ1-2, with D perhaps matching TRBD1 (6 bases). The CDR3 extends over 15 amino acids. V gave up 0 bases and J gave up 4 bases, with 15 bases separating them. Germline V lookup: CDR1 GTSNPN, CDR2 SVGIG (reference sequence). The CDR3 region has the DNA TGTGCCTGGAGTGTGAACAGGGATGGTGGCTATGGCTACACCTTC. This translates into CAWSVNRDGGYGYTF.

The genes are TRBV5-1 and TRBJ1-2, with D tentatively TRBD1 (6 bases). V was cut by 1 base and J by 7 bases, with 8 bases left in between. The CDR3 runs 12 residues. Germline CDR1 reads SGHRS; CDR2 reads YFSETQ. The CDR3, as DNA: TGCGCCAGCAGCTTGATAGGGGGTGGCTACACCTTC. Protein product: CASSLIGGGYTF.

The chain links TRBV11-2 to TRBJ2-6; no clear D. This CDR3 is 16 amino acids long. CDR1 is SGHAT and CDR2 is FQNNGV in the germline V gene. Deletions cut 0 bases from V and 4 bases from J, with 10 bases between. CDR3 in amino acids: CASSLEGQAGANVLTF. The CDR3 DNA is TGTGCCAGCAGCTTAGAAGGGCAAGCCGGGGCCAACGTCCTGACTTTC. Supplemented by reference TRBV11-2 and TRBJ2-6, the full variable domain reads EAGVAQSPRYKIIEKRQSVAFWCNPISGHATLYWYQQILGQGPKLLIQFQNNGVVDDSQLPKDRFSAERLKGVDSTLKIQPAKLEDSAVYLCASSLEGQAGANVLTFGAGSRLTVL.

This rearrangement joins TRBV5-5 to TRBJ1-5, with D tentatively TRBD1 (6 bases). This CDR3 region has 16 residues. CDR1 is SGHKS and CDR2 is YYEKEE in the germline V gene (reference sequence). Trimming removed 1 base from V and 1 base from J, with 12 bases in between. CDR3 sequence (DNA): TGTGCCAGCAGCTTGAGTGGGACACTAAGCAATCAGCCCCAGCATTTT. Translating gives CASSLSGTLSNQPQHF. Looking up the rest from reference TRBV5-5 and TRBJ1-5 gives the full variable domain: DAGVTQSPTHLIKTRGQQVTLRCSPISGHKSVSWYQQVLGQGPQFIFQYYEKEERGRGNFPDRFSARQFPNYSSELNVNALLLGDSALYLCASSLSGTLSNQPQHFGDGTRLSIL.

The CDR3 here is CASSPAPGANTEAFF. CDR3 DNA sequence: TGTGCCAGCAGCCCGGCCCCGGGGGCGAACACTGAAGCTTTCTTT. V usage is TRBV7-2 and J usage is TRBJ1-1; a weak D match, TRBD1 (6 bases). V lost 5 bases, J lost 1 base, and 14 bases lay in between. In germline, CDR1 is SGHTA, CDR2 FQGNSA. The CDR3 extends over 15 amino acids.

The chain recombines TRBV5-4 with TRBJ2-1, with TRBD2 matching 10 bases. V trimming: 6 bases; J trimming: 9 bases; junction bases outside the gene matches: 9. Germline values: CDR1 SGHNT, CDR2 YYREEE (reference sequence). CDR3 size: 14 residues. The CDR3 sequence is CASNIAGGSGEQFF. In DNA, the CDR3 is TGTGCCAGCAACATAGCGGGGGGCAGTGGTGAGCAGTTCTTC.

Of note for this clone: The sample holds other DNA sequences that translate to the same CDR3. The CDR3 bases are TGTGCCAGCAGCGCCGGGACAGGGGTATACGAGCAGTACTTC. It encodes CASSAGTGVYEQYF. The genes are TRBV9 and TRBJ2-7; TRBD1 matches 10 bases. There are 14 residues in the CDR3. V dropped 3 bases and J dropped 4; count of bases not matched to a gene: 4. The germline CDR1 and CDR2 sequences are SGDLS and YYNGEE.

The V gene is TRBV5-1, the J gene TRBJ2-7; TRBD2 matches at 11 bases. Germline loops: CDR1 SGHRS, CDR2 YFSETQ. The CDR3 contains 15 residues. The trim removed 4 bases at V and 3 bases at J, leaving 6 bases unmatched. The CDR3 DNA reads TGCGCCAGCAGCCCTACTAGCGGGGGCTTCTACGAGCAGTACTTC. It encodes CASSPTSGGFYEQYF.

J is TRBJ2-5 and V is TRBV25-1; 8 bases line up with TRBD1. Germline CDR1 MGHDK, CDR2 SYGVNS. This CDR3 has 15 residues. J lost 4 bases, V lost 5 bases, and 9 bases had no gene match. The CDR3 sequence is CASSSQGARGETQYF. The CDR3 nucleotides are TGTGCCAGCAGTTCCCAGGGGGCGAGGGGAGAGACCCAGTACTTC.

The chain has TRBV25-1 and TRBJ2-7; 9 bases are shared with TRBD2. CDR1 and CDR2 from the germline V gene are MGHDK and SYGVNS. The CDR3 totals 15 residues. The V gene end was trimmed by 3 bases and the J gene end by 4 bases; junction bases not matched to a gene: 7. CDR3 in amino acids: CASSEWASGVYEQYF. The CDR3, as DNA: TGTGCCAGCAGTGAGTGGGCTAGCGGGGTTTACGAGCAGTACTTC.